This T cell receptor (beta chain) appears in the sequencing data of a study of cytomegalovirus exposure and HLA in healthy donors. Findings of the study overall: In a later analysis, roughly 17,000 TCR beta sequences were associated with HLA alleles at 0.05 false discovery rate.

CDR1 and CDR2 (germline): SGHKS, YYEKEE (reference sequence). Germline trimming cut 4 bases from V and 6 bases from J; bases unmatched to any gene: 10. This CDR3 comprises 16 residues. The PCR ran on 60 Vbeta and 13 Jbeta primers. Here immunoSEQ multiplex PCR was the method, and the copy in TCRdb shows in-frame clones only, minus some. The data hold 140,000 to 150,000 clones, with roughly 80% observed a single time. Of note for this clone: The antigen remains unidentified.

This TCR was sampled from a male donor in good health and CMV-seronegative. J is TRBJ2-1 and V is TRBV5-5, with TRBD1 matching 10 bases. Sample: PBMCs. CDR3 loop: CASSPVDRGVVNEQFF. CDR3 DNA sequence: TGTGCCAGCAGCCCGGTGGACAGGGGGGTCGTCAATGAGCAGTTCTTC.